Here is one T cell receptor (beta chain) with its context. The target of this receptor is not known. Base-call qualities are not available, and no considerably larger clone is one nucleotide away. This record comes from a study of blood T cell repertoires in COVID-19 (dated by TCRdb to 2020 to 2021). Regarding the complete study: Collaborator samples came from the United States, Italy and Spain and covered acute and convalescent phases of COVID-19. The material from the prospective study consisted of cDNA or gDNA derived from T cells, B-cell-depleted T cells, or PBMCs. Subjects who had been exposed to COVID-19, were actively infected with it, or had recovered from it provided the deeply sampled blood TCRbeta repertoires that made up the dataset. The repertoires were released in a freely available public database intended as a resource for research on the immune response to SARS-CoV-2. Samples were obtained from the ongoing ImmuneRACE study (first 160 participants) and from about 1,300 subjects provided by 6 global collaborators. A de-identified subject ID, COVID-19 status, age in years and sex were almost always included in the sample metadata. Where available, HLA class I and class II types were obtained from metadata supplied by the sample provider rather than from assay-based typing.

The immunoSEQ Assay, a bias-controlled multiplex PCR, was used to amplify TCRbeta CDR3 regions from genomic DNA. The authors' analysis ran thus. Nucleated cell counts per sample were estimated from amplification of reference gene primers within the assay. To quantify the absolute abundance of each unique TCRbeta CDR3 rearrangement, sequence reads were collapsed and filtered. For each sample, productive Simpson clonality was calculated by taking the square root of Simpson's diversity index across productive rearrangements. TCRdb provides this immuneACCESS table in a form limited to in-frame rearrangements. Some clones are lacking; in checked studies, under half of them reflect an unresolved V gene, and why the rest are absent is not known. For V, J and clone size, that table is used; D and trimming come from the DNA. For this sample the table gives roughly 290,000 clones, of which 70% to 90% were detected only once. Approximately 12% of the sample rests with the top ten.

Broader findings and caveats from the paper: How much clinical and demographic metadata was included differed by source and by participant, and the metadata was provided uncurated.

The CDR3 numbers 16 residues from cysteine through phenylalanine. Solely the CDR3 DNA is kept, with 48 bases framed from the first base. V and J lose 6 bases and 10 bases, and a span of 22 bases separates them. CDR1 and CDR2 (MNHEY, SMNVEV) derive from the germline V gene (reference sequence). Collaborating institutions collected whole blood in K2EDTA tubes following their own protocols. For TCRbeta analysis, collaborators shipped samples as frozen whole blood, isolated PBMCs, or DNA extracted from either of those sample types. The TCR originated in a woman aged 55-70 years with acute or convalescent COVID-19. Specimen: peripheral blood. The rearrangement combines TRBV27 with TRBJ1-6, and perhaps TRBD1 as D gene, on 5 matching bases. The sequence in DNA is TGTGCCAGCAGAACCAACCTCAGGGTGTGGGGATCACCCCTCCACTTT. It translates to CASRTNLRVWGSPLHF.